A single sample gave rise to the 18 T cell receptor beta chains below, sequenced in a study of OX40 agonist ivuxolimab in advanced cancers. Repertoires were generated with immunoSEQ multiplex PCR, while TCRdb's copy carries only in-frame clones and drops some. The sample shows about 59,000 clones, 75% to 90% of them seen only once. The source material was CD4+ or CD8+ T cells sorted from blood, sampled in a trial of the OX40 agonist ivuxolimab. The source of these receptors is an adult with an advanced solid tumor such as melanoma, head and neck, liver or kidney cancer.

The rearrangement joins TRBV5-6 to TRBJ2-7; D is undetermined. Trimming cost V 5 bases and J 6 bases, with 24 bases left between them. In germline, CDR1 is SGHDT, CDR2 YYEEEE. The CDR3 is 16 residues long. The CDR3 loop reads CASSLDWAARSLEQYF. The CDR3 nucleotides are TGTGCCAGCAGTTTAGACTGGGCAGCCAGATCCCTCGAGCAGTACTTC.

The chain combines TRBV5-6 with TRBJ1-5; 7 nucleotides agree with TRBD1. In germline, CDR1 is SGHDT, CDR2 YYEEEE. This CDR3 spans 13 amino acids. V dropped 4 bases and J dropped 5; count of bases not matched to a gene: 3. In DNA, the CDR3 is TGTGCCAGCAGCGCCGGACAGGATCAGCCCCAGCATTTT. It specifies CASSAGQDQPQHF.

V is TRBV10-2 and J is TRBJ1-2; D is ambiguous. V lost 3 bases, J lost 7 bases, and 12 bases lay in between. The CDR3 runs 13 residues. Germline CDR1 WSHSY, CDR2 SAAADI. In nucleotides, the CDR3 is TGCGCCAGCAGTGATAGGGAAAAGGGTGGCTACACCTTC. It translates to CASSDREKGGYTF.

In this sample, this clone turned up a few times. The genes are TRBV9 and TRBJ1-2; 7 positions match TRBD1. This CDR3 contains 15 residues. V lost 3 bases to trimming and J lost 6 bases; unmatched junction nucleotides: 11. CDR1 is SGDLS and CDR2 is YYNGEE in the germline V gene. CDR3 residues: CASSGRLRTGDGYTF. The CDR3 region has the DNA TGTGCCAGCAGCGGTCGGCTCCGGACAGGCGATGGCTACACCTTC.

This clone has more than one count but fewer than ten. This sequence joins TRBV21-1 and TRBJ2-4; no DNA check was done on the table's D call, TRBD1. TRBV21-1 is classified as a pseudogene. The CDR3 totals 16 residues. This chain's CDR3 is CASRSNRGRAKNIQYF. The CDR3 region has the DNA TGTGCCAGCAGATCAAACAGGGGGCGGGCCAAAAACATTCAGTACTTC.

In its sample, this clone was seen once. This chain joins TRBV27 and TRBJ2-7; 7 bases align to TRBD2. CDR3 length equals 15 residues. V lost 4 bases and J lost 3; bases outside the gene matches: 9. Germline-derived CDR1 and CDR2 are MNHEY and SMNVEV (reference sequence). CDR3 nucleotide sequence: TGTGCCAGCAGTTCCCGACTAGCCCGGGGCTACGAGCAGTACTTC. The encoded protein is CASSSRLARGYEQYF.

The chain is built from TRBV27 and TRBJ2-1; 11 bases line up with TRBD2. The length of the CDR3 is 15 residues. The germline gives CDR1 MNHEY, CDR2 SMNVEV (reference sequence). V was pared by 2 bases and J by 7 bases, with 4 bases of the junction left unmatched. DNA for the CDR3: TGTGCCAGCAGTTTACTAGCGGGAGGAGTTAATGAGCAGTTCTTC. This sequence encodes CASSLLAGGVNEQFF.

This chain connects TRBV7-7 to TRBJ2-3, with 14 bases that match TRBD2. This CDR3 has 16 residues. Germline CDR1 is SSHAT and CDR2 is FNYEAQ (reference sequence). V was clipped by 1 base and J by 5 bases; unmatched bases: 2. CDR3 nucleotides: TGTGCCAGCAGCTTAGGCGGACTAGCGGGAGGAGATACGCAGTATTTT. Protein product: CASSLGGLAGGDTQYF. Full variable domain (missing parts from reference TRBV7-7 and TRBJ2-3): GAGVSQSPRYKVTKRGQDVTLRCDPISSHATLYWYQQALGQGPEFLTYFNYEAQPDKSGLPSDRFSAERPEGSISTLTIQRTEQRDSAMYRCASSLGGLAGGDTQYFGPGTRLTVL.

This clone has just one count. The chain carries TRBV30 and TRBJ1-2; D call uncertain. The CDR3 is 14 residues long. The germline V and J ends were trimmed by 0 bases and 4 bases, with 12 bases remaining between them. The germline V gene encodes CDR1 GTSNPN and CDR2 SVGIG (reference sequence). The CDR3 sequence: CAWSVLVLSYGYTF. The CDR3 DNA sequence: TGTGCCTGGAGTGTACTGGTGCTAAGCTATGGCTACACCTTC.

This sequence joins TRBV30 and TRBJ2-7, with 8 bases matching TRBD2. CDR1 is GTSNPN, CDR2 SVGIG, per germline (reference sequence). V lost 8 bases to trimming and J lost 2 bases; unmatched junction nucleotides: 5. This CDR3 has 12 residues. CDR3 bases: TGTGCCGTAGGGCGGGGGGCCTACGAGCAGTACTTC. It is translated as CAVGRGAYEQYF.

J is TRBJ2-5 and V is TRBV6-1, with a possible D match to TRBD2 (7 bases). Germline loops: CDR1 MNHNS, CDR2 SASEGT. CDR3 length: 12 residues. V dropped 11 bases and J dropped 5 bases, with 15 bases sitting between them. The CDR3 spells CAVGGATETQYF. The CDR3 region has the DNA TGTGCCGTTGGGGGGGCAACGGAGACCCAGTACTTC.

V and J are TRBV15 and TRBJ2-7; D is undetermined. This CDR3 region has 14 residues. Germline V gene sequence: CDR1 LNHNV, CDR2 YYDKDF (reference sequence). The V and J ends lost 0 bases and 0 bases respectively, with 6 bases between them. The CDR3 nucleotides read TGTGCCACCAGCAGAGACATGGGCTCCTACGAGCAGTACTTC. Translation: CATSRDMGSYEQYF.

This chain joins TRBV6-6 and TRBJ1-6, with 7 bases lining up with TRBD1. Per germline, CDR1 MNHNY and CDR2 SVGAGI (reference sequence). V lost 7 bases and J lost 7; bases outside the gene matches: 13. The CDR3 runs 16 residues. For the CDR3, the DNA is TGTGCCAGCAAAGTGGGCAGGGGGTATCAGAATTCACCCCTCCACTTT. Translated, it gives CASKVGRGYQNSPLHF.

This rearrangement joins TRBV7-2 to TRBJ1-1, with D possibly being TRBD1 (6 bases). The CDR3 contains 16 residues. V lost 1 base to trimming and J lost 5 bases, with 17 bases between them. Looked up from germline, CDR1 is SGHTA and CDR2 is FQGNSA. Here the CDR3 reads CASSLDREGMGTEAFF. The CDR3 DNA follows: TGTGCCAGCAGCTTAGACAGGGAGGGAATGGGGACTGAAGCTTTCTTT. Combining the CDR3 with reference TRBV7-2 and TRBJ1-1 gives the whole variable domain GAGVSQSPSNKVTEKGKDVELRCDPISGHTALYWYRQSLGQGLEFLIYFQGNSAPDKSGLPSDRFSAERTGGSVSTLTIQRTQQEDSAVYLCASSLDREGMGTEAFFGQGTRLTVV.

This chain uses TRBV10-3 with TRBJ2-7, with D possibly TRBD2 on 6 matching bases. The V gene's germline CDR1 is ENHRY and CDR2 SYGVKD. V lost 0 bases to trimming and J lost 2 bases, with 14 bases between them. The CDR3 loop spans 16 amino acids. CDR3 sequence reads: CAISESGRGQAYEQYF. The CDR3 region has the DNA TGTGCCATCAGTGAGTCGGGGCGGGGTCAGGCCTACGAGCAGTACTTC.

The chain employs TRBV5-5 and TRBJ2-1; unclear D gene. The CDR3 runs to 13 residues. V lost 0 bases to trimming and J lost 12 bases, with 13 bases between them. Germline lookup yields CDR1 SGHKS and CDR2 YYEKEE (reference sequence). The CDR3 sequence is CASSLDGYAWQFF. In DNA, the CDR3 is TGTGCCAGCAGCTTGGACGGCTATGCTTGGCAGTTCTTC.

The chain is built from TRBV18 and TRBJ1-1, with D unresolved. The V gene lost 0 bases and the J gene lost 3 bases, with 11 bases spanning the gap. CDR3 length: 15 residues. The germline gives CDR1 KGHSH, CDR2 LQKENI. The CDR3 DNA follows: TGTGCCAGCTCACCACCTTGGGGTCGGGACACTGAAGCTTTCTTT. The encoded protein is CASSPPWGRDTEAFF.

This chain links TRBV28 with TRBJ2-4; 8 bases align to TRBD1. Germline loops: CDR1 MDHEN, CDR2 SYDVKM. J gave up 10 bases and V 5 bases, and 4 bases lay outside the gene matches. The CDR3 is 12 amino acids. The CDR3 is CASSRQGRIQYF. The CDR3 bases are TGTGCCAGCAGTAGACAGGGGAGGATTCAGTACTTC. The variable domain in full, completed from reference TRBV28 and TRBJ2-4, reads DVKVTQSSRYLVKRTGEKVFLECVQDMDHENMFWYRQDPGLGLRLIYFSYDVKMKEKGDIPEGYSVSREKKERFSLILESASTNQTSMYLCASSRQGRIQYFGAGTRLSVL.